The sample holds a few counts of the clone carrying this TCR beta chain. Its antigen is not identified. The CDR3 contains 14 residues. Trimming cost V 2 bases and J 9 bases, with 14 bases left between them. Germline loops: CDR1 SGHVS, CDR2 FNYEAQ. This record comes from a study of response to subunit inactivated influenza vaccine. A single record per CDR3 protein comes from TCRdb applying MiXCR to the RT-PCR reads. In the table there are around 760,000 distinct CDR3 sequences, approximately 14% of which are singletons. Study-level results: With each seasonal influenza vaccination, the authors suggested, few new T cells are recruited.

Sample: PBMCs from blood, taken around two weeks before vaccination. The TCR originated in a man aged 50 to 59 who received an inactivated influenza vaccine. V gene TRBV7-6 combines with J gene TRBJ2-1, with a weak D call TRBD2 (6 bases). In nucleotides, the CDR3 is TGTGCCAGCAGCTTACGACTAGTCGATAGTGAGCAGTTCTTC. Translated: CASSLRLVDSEQFF.